Included here is one T cell receptor (beta chain) sequence, with context. Its cognate antigen is unknown. The data stem from a study of T cell responses to AZD1222 COVID-19 vaccine. Study in general: Second doses were pooled across both intervals (about 4 or about 12 weeks). Findings and limits, study-wide: Repertoires in all cases were sampled only once the peak T cell response had passed.

Only in-frame clones appear in the TCRdb table, and some are missing; sequencing was by immunoSEQ multiplex PCR. The sample includes approximately 120,000 clones, about 87% of them seen just once. CDR3 length equals 16 residues. This chain connects TRBV12-2 to TRBJ1-2. TRBV12-2 is a pseudogene locus. The origin of this receptor is an adult in good health. This specimen was peripheral blood, taken on day 0 of AZD1222 vaccination. The CDR3 reads CASRLGFLRDNYGYTF. The CDR3 region has the DNA TGTGCAAGTCGCTTAGGGTTCCTCCGTGATAACTATGGCTACACCTTC.